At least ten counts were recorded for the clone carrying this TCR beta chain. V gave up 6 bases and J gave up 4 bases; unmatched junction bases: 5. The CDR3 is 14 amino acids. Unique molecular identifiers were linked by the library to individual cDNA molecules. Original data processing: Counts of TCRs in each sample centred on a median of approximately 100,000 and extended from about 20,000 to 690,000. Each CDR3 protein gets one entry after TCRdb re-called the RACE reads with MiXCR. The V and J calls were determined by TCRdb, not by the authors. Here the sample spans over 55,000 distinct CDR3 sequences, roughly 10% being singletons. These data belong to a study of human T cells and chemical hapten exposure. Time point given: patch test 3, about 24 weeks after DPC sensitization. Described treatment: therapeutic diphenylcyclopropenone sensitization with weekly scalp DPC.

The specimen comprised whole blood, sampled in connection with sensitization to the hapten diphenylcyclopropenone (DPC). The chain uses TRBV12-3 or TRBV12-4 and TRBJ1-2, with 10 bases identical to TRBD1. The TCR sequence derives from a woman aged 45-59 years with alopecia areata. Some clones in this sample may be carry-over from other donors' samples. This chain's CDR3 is CASSLDRGIYGYTF. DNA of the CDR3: TGTGCCAGCAGCTTGGACAGGGGGATCTATGGCTACACCTTC.